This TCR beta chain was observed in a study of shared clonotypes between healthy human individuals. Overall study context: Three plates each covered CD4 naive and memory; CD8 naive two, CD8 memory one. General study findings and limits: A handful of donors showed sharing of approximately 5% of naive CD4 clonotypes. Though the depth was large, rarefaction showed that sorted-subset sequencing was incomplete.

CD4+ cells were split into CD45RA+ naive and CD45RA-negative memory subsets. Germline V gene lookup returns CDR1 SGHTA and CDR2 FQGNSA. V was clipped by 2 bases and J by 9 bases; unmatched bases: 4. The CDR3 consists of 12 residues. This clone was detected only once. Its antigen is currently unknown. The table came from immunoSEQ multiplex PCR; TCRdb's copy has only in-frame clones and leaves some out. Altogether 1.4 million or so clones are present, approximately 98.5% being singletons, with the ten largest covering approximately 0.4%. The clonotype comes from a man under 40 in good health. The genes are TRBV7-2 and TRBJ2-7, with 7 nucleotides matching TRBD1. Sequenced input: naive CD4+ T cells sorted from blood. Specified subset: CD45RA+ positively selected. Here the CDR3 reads CASSLRGPGQYF. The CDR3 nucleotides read TGTGCCAGCAGCTTAAGGGGGCCTGGGCAGTACTTC.